The 32 T cell receptor beta chains below all came from one sample that was sequenced in a study of T cells after yellow fever vaccination. From the 5' RACE reads, TCRdb called clonotypes with MiXCR, one entry per CDR3 protein. The sample has a few hundred thousand distinct CDR3 sequences, about 6% seen once. The material sequenced was PBMCs, taken 5 days after the yellow fever booster vaccination. The receptors shown here come from a man aged 30 to 39 who received the YFV17D yellow fever vaccine.

This clonotype was seen more than once but under ten times. The rearrangement joins TRBV20-1 to TRBJ2-7; a possible D gene is TRBD1 (6 bases). Trimming removed 3 bases from V and 3 bases from J, with 18 bases in between. The CDR3 length is 15 residues. The V gene's germline CDR1 is DFQATT and CDR2 SNEGSKA (reference sequence). The CDR3 bases are TGCAGTGCTAGGGGGGCCTTCGGAGGAGGCTACGAGCAGTACTTC. Encoded protein: CSARGAFGGGYEQYF.

This clonotype was picked up a small number of times. J is TRBJ2-7 and V is TRBV5-4, with TRBD2 as a possible D gene (5 bases). V was clipped by 4 bases and J by 2 bases, with 13 bases between them. In germline, CDR1 is SGHNT, CDR2 YYREEE (reference sequence). The CDR3 spans 14 residues. In nucleotides, the CDR3 is TGTGCCAGCAGCCTCTGGACTGTAGCCTACGAGCAGTACTTC. Amino acid sequence: CASSLWTVAYEQYF.

This clonotype was counted many times. The rearrangement links TRBV29-1 to TRBJ2-2, with D tentatively TRBD2 (5 bases). Trimming left V 5 bases short and J 0 bases short, with 10 bases between. The CDR3 extends over 14 amino acids. Germline V gives CDR1 SQVTM, CDR2 ANQGSEA. CDR3 DNA: TGCAGCGTTAGCGGCGGAACGAACACCGGGGAGCTGTTTTTT. Protein product: CSVSGGTNTGELFF.

The chain has TRBV29-1 and TRBJ2-6; perhaps TRBD1 as D (6 bases). V shed 6 bases and J shed 0 bases, with 6 bases lying between them. CDR1 SQVTM and CDR2 ANQGSEA come from the germline V gene. The CDR3 runs 13 residues. CDR3 loop: CSVDSSGANVLTF. The CDR3 DNA reads TGCAGCGTGGACAGCTCTGGGGCCAACGTCCTGACTTTC.

There are many counts of this clonotype. CDR3 protein: CASSHSGRATETQYF. The CDR3 bases are TGTGCCAGCAGCCATAGCGGGAGGGCCACCGAGACCCAGTACTTC. The chain carries TRBV12-3 or TRBV12-4 and TRBJ2-5, with 11 bases aligning to TRBD2. This CDR3 has 15 residues. V gave up 6 bases and J gave up 5 bases; unmatched junction bases: 8.

This clonotype was seen repeatedly, ten times or more. The chain has TRBV29-1 and TRBJ2-7; D ambiguous. The germline gives CDR1 SQVTM, CDR2 ANQGSEA. This CDR3 is 12 amino acids long. Trimming stripped 4 bases from V and 1 base from J, with 8 bases between. CDR3 sequence: CSVGTDSYEQYF. The CDR3 bases are TGCAGCGTTGGGACCGATTCCTACGAGCAGTACTTC.

This clonotype has just a few counts. In DNA form, the CDR3 reads TGCAGTGCTAGGCCAAGCGGGAGGGGAGAATATTTT. Amino acid sequence: CSARPSGRGEYF. J is TRBJ2-3 and V is TRBV20-1; 10 positions match TRBD2. Trimming at V came to 3 bases and at J to 15 bases, leaving 9 bases not matched to a gene. CDR3 length: 12 residues. CDR1 and CDR2 (germline): DFQATT, SNEGSKA (reference sequence).

V is TRBV11-2 and J is TRBJ2-7; 12 nucleotides line up with TRBD2. Germline CDR1 SGHAT, CDR2 FQNNGV. The CDR3 is 15 residues long. V shed 5 bases and J 7 bases; nucleotides not matched to a gene: 9. CDR3 protein: CASSRLAGGPGEQYF. The CDR3, as DNA: TGTGCCAGCAGCCGCCTAGCGGGAGGGCCTGGAGAGCAGTACTTC. Using reference TRBV11-2 and TRBJ2-7 for the parts outside the CDR3, the full variable domain is EAGVAQSPRYKIIEKRQSVAFWCNPISGHATLYWYQQILGQGPKLLIQFQNNGVVDDSQLPKDRFSAERLKGVDSTLKIQPAKLEDSAVYLCASSRLAGGPGEQYFGPGTRLTVT.

The table lists this clonotype with a few counts. V usage is TRBV20-1 and J usage is TRBJ2-1; unclear D gene. V was pared by 2 bases and J by 0 bases, with 2 bases between. Germline V gives CDR1 DFQATT, CDR2 SNEGSKA (reference sequence). This CDR3 comprises 12 residues. The CDR3 loop is CSARISYNEQFF. The CDR3 coding sequence is TGCAGTGCTAGAATCTCCTACAATGAGCAGTTCTTC.

The rearrangement links TRBV20-1 to TRBJ2-6; the match to TRBD1 covers 11 bases. Germline V gene data show CDR1 as DFQATT and CDR2 as SNEGSKA (reference sequence). The CDR3 spans 18 residues. The V segment lost 0 bases and the J segment 4 bases; nucleotides outside the gene matches: 8. CDR3 DNA: TGCAGTGCTAGAGATATAAGGACAGGGGGCTCCGGGGCCAACGTCCTGACTTTC. Its translation is CSARDIRTGGSGANVLTF.

This clonotype was recorded a few times. The rearrangement links TRBV11-3 to TRBJ1-3; no definite D call. Germline-derived CDR1 and CDR2 are SGHNT and YENEEA. The CDR3 is 13 residues long. The ends were cut back, 5 bases at V and 4 bases at J, with 9 bases in the middle. The CDR3 region is CASSRSGGNTIYF. DNA of the CDR3: TGTGCCAGCAGCCGTTCCGGCGGAAACACCATATATTTT. The full variable domain, rest sourced from reference TRBV11-3 and TRBJ1-3, is EAGVVQSPRYKIIEKKQPVAFWCNPISGHNTLYWYLQNLGQGPELLIRYENEEAVDDSQLPKDRFSAERLKGVDSTLKIQPAELGDSAVYLCASSRSGGNTIYFGEGSWLTVV.

This rearrangement joins TRBV5-1 to TRBJ2-5; D call uncertain. The CDR3 covers 14 residues. V lost 2 bases, J lost 3 bases, and 11 bases lay in between. CDR1 is SGHRS and CDR2 is YFSETQ in the germline V gene. The DNA for the CDR3 is TGCGCCAGCAGCTTATTTGGCAGAGAAGAGACCCAGTACTTC. It specifies CASSLFGREETQYF.

The sample holds a few counts of this clonotype. The chain uses TRBV20-1 and TRBJ1-4; no clear D gene. There are 15 residues in the CDR3. Trimming removed 6 bases from V and 1 base from J, with 15 bases in between. Germline lookup yields CDR1 DFQATT and CDR2 SNEGSKA (reference sequence). CDR3 sequence (DNA): TGCAGTGCAGCCCAACCTTTGGGAACTAATGAAAAACTGTTTTTT. Amino acid sequence: CSAAQPLGTNEKLFF.

The CDR3 DNA reads as TGTGCCAGTAGTATAGTGACTAGCGGGAGGATGCAGTTCTTC. Protein: CASSIVTSGRMQFF. The gene calls are TRBV19 and TRBJ2-1; 13 positions match TRBD2. Germline loops: CDR1 LNHDA, CDR2 SQIVND (reference sequence). The CDR3 is 14 amino acids. Trimming took 1 base from V and 12 from J; bases not matched to a gene: 3.

The V gene is TRBV4-3, the J gene TRBJ2-3; D gene unclear. CDR1 is LGHNA and CDR2 is YSLEER in the germline V gene. CDR3 length: 18 residues. Between the trimmed V and J ends, which lost 2 bases and 2 bases, there was a span of 20 bases. The CDR3 reads CASSQRTFLGKSTDTQYF. CDR3 coding DNA: TGCGCCAGCAGCCAAAGGACGTTCCTGGGGAAATCCACAGATACGCAGTATTTT.

This clonotype was seen only a few times. This chain uses TRBV28 with TRBJ2-7; D perhaps matches TRBD2 (5 bases). Per the germline V gene, CDR1 is MDHEN and CDR2 is SYDVKM. V gave up 4 bases and J gave up 0 bases, with 13 bases separating them. The CDR3 loop spans 15 amino acids. CDR3 in DNA: TGTGCCAGCAGTTATCCGGACGGGATCTCCTACGAGCAGTACTTC. Amino acid sequence: CASSYPDGISYEQYF.

The V call is TRBV13, the J call TRBJ2-1, with 7 bases fitting TRBD2. Germline CDR1 is PRHDT and CDR2 is FYEKMQ (reference sequence). This CDR3 is 17 amino acids long. Germline trimming cut 5 bases from V and 8 bases from J; bases unmatched to any gene: 18. The CDR3 sequence is CASSPVGRGSRFDEQFF. The CDR3 nucleotides are TGTGCCAGCAGCCCGGTAGGGAGGGGAAGTCGATTCGATGAGCAGTTCTTC.

This clonotype was counted ten times or more. The V and J genes are TRBV7-2 and TRBJ2-5; D remains ambiguous. This CDR3 has 15 amino acids. V lost 5 bases, J lost 4 bases, and 17 bases lay in between. Germline-derived CDR1 and CDR2 are SGHTA and FQGNSA. In nucleotides, the CDR3 is TGTGCCAGCAGCCCCAAGGCCTACCAGCGAGAGACCCAGTACTTC. Translation gives CASSPKAYQRETQYF.

This sequence joins TRBV5-6 and TRBJ2-5, with D perhaps TRBD2 (6 bases). Per germline, CDR1 SGHDT and CDR2 YYEEEE. This CDR3 has 14 amino acids. The V end was cut by 0 bases, the J end by 1 base, with 7 bases between. The CDR3 coding sequence is TGTGCCAGCAGCTTGGGGAGGGTCCAAGAGACCCAGTACTTC. Translation gives CASSLGRVQETQYF.

The chain uses TRBV12-3 or TRBV12-4 and TRBJ1-3; D not certain. The CDR3 is 14 residues long. V was shortened by 3 bases and J by 0 bases, with 6 bases between the two germline ends. DNA of the CDR3: TGTGCCAGCAGTTTTTTTGGCTCTGGAAACACCATATATTTT. Amino acids: CASSFFGSGNTIYF.

In this sample, this clonotype turned up a few times. The chain carries TRBV18 and TRBJ2-6; D possibly corresponds to TRBD1 (6 bases). The CDR3 runs to 17 residues. Germline V gene sequence: CDR1 KGHSH, CDR2 LQKENI. The ends were cut back, 6 bases at V and 0 bases at J, with 15 bases in the middle. The DNA for the CDR3 is TGTGCCAGCTCGCAAAGGACAGCAATCTCTGGGGCCAACGTCCTGACTTTC. This encodes CASSQRTAISGANVLTF.

This clonotype has just a few counts. J is TRBJ2-3 and V is TRBV19; no clear D. Trimming cost V 4 bases and J 4 bases, with 9 bases left between them. The CDR3 is 13 amino acids. Germline CDR1 reads LNHDA; CDR2 reads SQIVND (reference sequence). CDR3 coding DNA: TGTGCCAGTAGTAAGCCCCCGGCAGATACGCAGTATTTT. Translated, it gives CASSKPPADTQYF.

At least ten counts were recorded for this clonotype. The chain has TRBV20-1 and TRBJ2-2; D gene uncertain. The CDR3 loop spans 14 amino acids. V lost 5 bases and J lost 0, with 10 bases in between. From germline, CDR1 is DFQATT and CDR2 SNEGSKA (reference sequence). The CDR3 nucleotides are TGCAGTGCTCATGGTGGAACGAACACCGGGGAGCTGTTTTTT. Amino acid sequence: CSAHGGTNTGELFF.

This clonotype was observed many times. V and J are TRBV28 and TRBJ1-3, with D perhaps matching TRBD1 (6 bases). V dropped 2 bases and J dropped 3 bases, with 11 bases sitting between them. Germline V CDR1 and CDR2: MDHEN, SYDVKM. The CDR3 totals 15 residues. CDR3 nucleotides: TGTGCCAGCAGTTTAGGGGGGGCTAGTGGAAACACCATATATTTT. This gives the protein CASSLGGASGNTIYF.

The chain carries TRBV6-5 and TRBJ2-1; D is ambiguous. The germline V gene has CDR1 MNHEY and CDR2 SVGAGI. The CDR3 sequence is 13 residues long. V was cut by 4 bases and J by 7 bases, with 11 bases left in between. DNA of the CDR3: TGTGCCAGCAGTTTATCACTCCGGAATGAGCAGTTCTTC. Its translation: CASSLSLRNEQFF.

This clonotype was observed many times. The gene calls are TRBV7-9 and TRBJ2-7, with D perhaps given as TRBD1 or TRBD2 (5 bases each). The V gene lost 4 bases and the J gene lost 1 base, with 14 bases spanning the gap. The CDR3 totals 15 residues. Germline V lookup: CDR1 SEHNR, CDR2 FQNEAQ (reference sequence). CDR3 amino acids: CASSSSGTESYEQYF. The CDR3 DNA reads TGTGCCAGCAGCTCCTCCGGGACGGAGTCCTACGAGCAGTACTTC.

The chain carries TRBV29-1 and TRBJ2-7; weak D call: TRBD1 (6 bases). CDR1 and CDR2 (germline): SQVTM, ANQGSEA. Trimming took off 5 bases at V and 0 bases at J, with 17 bases between the two ends. This CDR3 is built from 15 residues. In DNA form, the CDR3 reads TGCAGCGTTCGGCAGGGGCCGATCCGCTCCTACGAGCAGTACTTC. Its translation: CSVRQGPIRSYEQYF.

V gene TRBV6-1 combines with J gene TRBJ2-3; the match to TRBD2 covers 8 bases. J was trimmed by 4 bases and V by 8 bases; bases with no gene match: 20. The germline gives CDR1 MNHNS, CDR2 SASEGT. The CDR3 is made up of 18 amino acids. CDR3 sequence (DNA): TGTGCCAGCTCCCCCGGGGGGGGAGTGCTTACCGGGGCAGATACGCAGTATTTT. Translating gives CASSPGGGVLTGADTQYF.

The table lists this clonotype with many counts. V gene TRBV5-1 combines with J gene TRBJ2-2, with D tentatively TRBD1 (5 bases). This CDR3 comprises 15 residues. Germline V gene lookup returns CDR1 SGHRS and CDR2 YFSETQ. The ends were cut back, 6 bases at V and 4 bases at J, with 16 bases in the middle. The CDR3 bases are TGCGCCAGCATGCGGACATCATCGAGCACCGGGGAGCTGTTTTTT. Translated, it gives CASMRTSSSTGELFF.

This clonotype was seen ten or more times. V gene TRBV6-2 or TRBV6-3 combines with J gene TRBJ2-3, with TRBD2 as a possible D gene (5 bases). The CDR3 consists of 12 residues. Deletions cut 6 bases from V and 7 bases from J, with 11 bases between. Germline-derived CDR1 and CDR2 are MNHEY and SVGEGT. This chain's CDR3 is CASSRLQNTQYF. CDR3 sequence (DNA): TGTGCCAGCAGCAGACTACAAAATACGCAGTATTTT.

In its sample, this clonotype was seen a few times. The chain links TRBV6-2 or TRBV6-3 to TRBJ2-2, with TRBD2 matching 11 bases. The CDR3 is 17 residues long. Germline lookup yields CDR1 MNHEY and CDR2 SVGEGT. J lost 0 bases, V lost 6 bases, and 6 bases had no gene match. In DNA, the CDR3 is TGTGCCAGCAGACCGTCGGGACTAGCGGCGAACACCGGGGAGCTGTTTTTT. Residues: CASRPSGLAANTGELFF.

There are many counts of this clonotype. The chain carries TRBV5-1 and TRBJ1-6; 8 bases agree with TRBD1. Per germline, CDR1 SGHRS and CDR2 YFSETQ. The CDR3 consists of 18 residues. The V and J ends lost 5 bases and 8 bases, in that order; junction bases with no gene match: 18. The chain's CDR3 is CASSTGTGSRGIDSPLHF. For the CDR3, the DNA is TGCGCCAGCAGTACCGGGACAGGCTCCCGAGGGATTGATTCACCCCTCCACTTT.